These 5 T cell receptor beta chains were sequenced from one sample in a study of blood T cell repertoires in COVID-19. The assay was immunoSEQ multiplex PCR, and TCRdb's table has in-frame clones only and misses some. The table lists 200,000 to 250,000 clones, approximately 90% of them singletons. Material: peripheral blood. The origin of the receptors is a man between 25 and 39 years old with COVID-19, enrolled during active disease.

The chain combines TRBV6-1 with TRBJ1-2; a weak D match, TRBD1 (6 bases). The germline V gene encodes CDR1 MNHNS and CDR2 SASEGT. The CDR3 has 15 amino acids. Trimming took off 2 bases at V and 0 bases at J, with 10 bases between the two ends. The CDR3 loop is CASSESTGSNYGYTF. In nucleotides, the CDR3 is TGTGCCAGCAGTGAATCGACAGGCTCTAACTATGGCTACACCTTC.

V gene TRBV25-1 combines with J gene TRBJ1-3; 9 bases map to TRBD1. Germline V lookup: CDR1 MGHDK, CDR2 SYGVNS. Trimming cost V 6 bases and J 1 base; bases outside gene matches: 1. This CDR3 contains 14 residues. CDR3 in amino acids: CASRGTGSGNTIYF. The CDR3 region has the DNA TGTGCCAGCAGGGGGACAGGGTCTGGAAACACCATATATTTT.

V usage is TRBV18 and J usage is TRBJ2-7; D unresolved. In germline, CDR1 is KGHSH, CDR2 LQKENI. The ends were cut back, 2 bases at V and 6 bases at J, with 17 bases in the middle. The CDR3 runs to 15 residues. The CDR3 loop reads CASSPSRGTPTEQYF. DNA of the CDR3: TGTGCCAGCTCACCATCCAGAGGAACCCCTACCGAGCAGTACTTC.

The chain uses TRBV24-1 and TRBJ2-1; possibly TRBD2 for D (6 bases). Germline V CDR1 and CDR2: KGHDR, SFDVKD. V lost 3 bases and J lost 7, with 18 bases in between. This CDR3 comprises 16 residues. CDR3 DNA: TGTGCCACCAGTGATCGCCGGGACTTTCGGTTGAATGAGCAGTTCTTC. Translating it yields CATSDRRDFRLNEQFF.

This clone appeared a single time. The chain carries TRBV14 and TRBJ2-3; TRBD2 matches at 11 bases. The CDR3 runs 16 residues. Germline V gene data show CDR1 as SGHDN and CDR2 as FVKESK. V was clipped by 3 bases and J by 7 bases; unmatched bases: 9. CDR3 DNA sequence: TGTGCCAGCAGCCACCTAGCGGGGGGACCCGACCATACGCAGTATTTT. Amino acid sequence: CASSHLAGGPDHTQYF.